The 18 T cell receptor beta chains presented below share a single source sample, sequenced in a study of blood T cells in healthy people across ages. The authors ran a second PCR of about 6 to 11 cycles using a sample-barcoded 5' primer and a J-beta primer mix. TCRdb independently ran MiXCR on the 5' RACE reads; one entry per CDR3 protein. The table shows roughly 1.4 million distinct CDR3 sequences, with almost 60% occurring only once. The source material was blood. All receptors come from a man aged 18 to 29 in good health.

The chain carries TRBV20-1 and TRBJ2-1; D may match TRBD1 or TRBD2 (5 bases each). The V gene lost 2 bases and the J gene lost 9 bases, with 14 bases spanning the gap. The CDR3 covers 13 residues. CDR1 is DFQATT and CDR2 is SNEGSKA in the germline V gene (reference sequence). The CDR3 coding sequence is TGCAGTGCTAGACTGGGGGACCCAGGTGAGCAGTTCTTC. Residues: CSARLGDPGEQFF.

There are a few counts of this clonotype. The chain is built from TRBV5-1 and TRBJ2-3; D assignment may be TRBD1 or TRBD2 (6 bases each). The germline V gene has CDR1 SGHRS and CDR2 YFSETQ. V was shortened by 4 bases and J by 4 bases, with 16 bases between the two germline ends. The CDR3 is 15 amino acids. In nucleotides, the CDR3 is TGCGCCAGCAGCGGGGGCACTAGCTTCCCAGATACGCAGTATTTT. Amino acid sequence: CASSGGTSFPDTQYF. The full variable domain, completed using reference TRBV5-1 and TRBJ2-3, is KAGVTQTPRYLIKTRGQQVTLSCSPISGHRSVSWYQQTPGQGLQFLFEYFSETQRNKGNFPGRFSGRQFSNSRSEMNVSTLELGDSALYLCASSGGTSFPDTQYFGPGTRLTVL.

The chain links TRBV6-4 to TRBJ2-7; 12 bases match TRBD2. J lost 5 bases, V lost 6 bases, and 8 bases had no gene match. Germline assignment: CDR1 MRHNA and CDR2 SNTAGT. The CDR3 extends over 15 amino acids. CDR3 amino acids: CASSQLAGGIHEQYF. DNA for the CDR3: TGTGCCAGCAGCCAACTAGCGGGAGGAATCCACGAGCAGTACTTC.

The chain carries TRBV18 and TRBJ1-1; D is perhaps TRBD1 (6 bases). Germline CDR1 and CDR2: KGHSH and LQKENI. The V gene lost 2 bases and the J gene lost 1 base, with 14 bases spanning the gap. The CDR3 consists of 16 residues. CDR3 protein: CASSPSLRGGNTEAFF. The CDR3 DNA sequence: TGTGCCAGCTCACCATCTCTCAGGGGCGGGAACACTGAAGCTTTCTTT.

The genes are TRBV5-5 and TRBJ2-5, with D maybe TRBD2 (5 bases). The V and J ends lost 4 bases and 2 bases respectively, with 15 bases between them. CDR1 is SGHKS and CDR2 is YYEKEE in the germline V gene (reference sequence). This CDR3 spans 15 amino acids. The CDR3 loop reads CASSRSHGIQETQYF. The CDR3 DNA reads TGTGCCAGCAGCCGAAGTCACGGGATTCAAGAGACCCAGTACTTC.

This clonotype was observed a handful of times. The chain carries TRBV20-1 and TRBJ1-6; 8 nucleotides match TRBD1. Looked up from germline, CDR1 is DFQATT and CDR2 is SNEGSKA (reference sequence). The ends lost 2 bases at V and 7 bases at J; junction bases unmatched: 10. This CDR3 region has 16 residues. CDR3 in amino acids: CSARSPGGTGNSPLHF. For the CDR3, the DNA is TGCAGTGCTAGATCTCCCGGGGGGACAGGCAATTCACCCCTCCACTTT.

The chain is built from TRBV25-1 and TRBJ1-6, with D perhaps TRBD1 (6 bases). CDR1 and CDR2 (germline): MGHDK, SYGVNS. CDR3 size: 15 residues. Trimming left V 3 bases short and J 4 bases short, with 10 bases between. The CDR3 is CASSEGAVYNSPLHF. In nucleotides, the CDR3 is TGTGCCAGCAGTGAGGGGGCGGTATATAATTCACCCCTCCACTTT.

The V call is TRBV6-1, the J call TRBJ2-5; D is unclear. Per germline, CDR1 MNHNS and CDR2 SASEGT. The ends were cut back, 0 bases at V and 0 bases at J, with 11 bases in the middle. The CDR3 runs 16 residues. For the CDR3, the DNA is TGTGCCAGCAGTGAAGCACTGACCCAGTACCAAGAGACCCAGTACTTC. Amino acid sequence: CASSEALTQYQETQYF.

The chain uses TRBV18 and TRBJ2-3; a possible D gene is TRBD1 (6 bases). CDR3 length: 15 residues. Per the germline V gene, CDR1 is KGHSH and CDR2 is LQKENI. V lost 4 bases and J 6 bases, leaving 17 bases between the germline ends. The CDR3, as DNA: TGTGCCAGCTCACAGCCCAAAGGGGGTTGGGATACGCAGTATTTT. It specifies CASSQPKGGWDTQYF.

This chain connects TRBV7-2 to TRBJ2-2; D gene unclear. Germline CDR1 SGHTA, CDR2 FQGNSA. The CDR3 is 14 residues long. Trimming removed 10 bases from V and 1 base from J, with 13 bases in between. For the CDR3, the DNA is TGTGCCATAACGGTCCAGGAGAACACCGGGGAGCTGTTTTTT. Its translation: CAITVQENTGELFF.

The chain couples TRBV4-1 to TRBJ2-2; D is uncertain. Germline V gene lookup returns CDR1 MGHRA and CDR2 YSYEKL. The CDR3 covers 13 residues. Trimming cost V 5 bases and J 8 bases, with 12 bases left between them. The CDR3: CASSYLAEGELFF. The CDR3, as DNA: TGCGCCAGCAGCTACCTTGCGGAGGGGGAGCTGTTTTTT.

The chain employs TRBV24-1 and TRBJ2-5; 7 bases line up with TRBD1. Germline V CDR1 and CDR2: KGHDR, SFDVKD. The CDR3 has 15 amino acids. V was pared by 5 bases and J by 2 bases, with 7 bases of the junction left unmatched. This CDR3 is CATSVGLGQQETQYF. The CDR3 nucleotides read TGTGCCACCAGTGTCGGCCTGGGACAGCAAGAGACCCAGTACTTC.

V gene TRBV12-3 or TRBV12-4 combines with J gene TRBJ2-1; no clear D gene. The V end was cut by 6 bases, the J end by 10 bases, with 10 bases between. The CDR3 runs 11 residues. The CDR3 DNA is TGTGCCAGCAGCGTCTCCCTGGAGCAGTTCTTC. Translating gives CASSVSLEQFF.

This clonotype occurred a few times. V is TRBV27 and J is TRBJ2-7; TRBD1 might be the D (6 bases). This CDR3 has 14 residues. Germline-derived CDR1 and CDR2 are MNHEY and SMNVEV (reference sequence). Trimming took 5 bases from V and 3 from J, leaving 14 bases between them. The CDR3 DNA is TGTGCCAGCAGTCACAGGGTGAGTGGCTACGAGCAGTACTTC. The encoded protein is CASSHRVSGYEQYF.

This chain joins TRBV7-9 and TRBJ2-3; D uncertain. The CDR3 length is 17 residues. V lost 2 bases and J lost 4, with 19 bases in between. Germline assignment: CDR1 SEHNR and CDR2 FQNEAQ (reference sequence). Here the CDR3 reads CASSLIGSGVISDTQYF. The CDR3 nucleotides are TGTGCCAGCAGCTTAATCGGTTCGGGCGTGATTTCAGATACGCAGTATTTT.

This clonotype was picked up a small number of times. The chain recombines TRBV11-2 with TRBJ2-7, with D possibly TRBD2 on 5 matching bases. The germline CDR1 and CDR2 sequences are SGHAT and FQNNGV. Trimming removed 8 bases from V and 0 bases from J, with 11 bases in between. The CDR3 has 13 residues. CDR3 in DNA: TGTGCCAGCGCTAAAGGGAGCTCCTACGAGCAGTACTTC. Protein sequence: CASAKGSSYEQYF.

The chain links TRBV5-1 to TRBJ1-1, with a tentative D call TRBD1 (6 bases). CDR3 length: 14 amino acids. V was shortened by 2 bases and J by 6 bases, with 14 bases between the two germline ends. Germline V lookup: CDR1 SGHRS, CDR2 YFSETQ. This CDR3 reads CASSFGHTGPEAFF. The CDR3 bases are TGCGCCAGCAGCTTCGGACACACAGGGCCTGAAGCTTTCTTT.

In this sample, this clonotype turned up a few times. J is TRBJ2-7 and V is TRBV28, with D maybe TRBD2 (5 bases). Germline V gene data show CDR1 as MDHEN and CDR2 as SYDVKM. Between the trimmed V and J ends, which lost 6 bases and 0 bases, there was a span of 12 bases. This CDR3 contains 14 residues. CDR3 region: CASSGVAFSYEQYF. DNA for the CDR3: TGTGCCAGCAGCGGGGTGGCATTCTCCTACGAGCAGTACTTC.